This T cell receptor (beta chain) was recovered during a study of cytomegalovirus exposure and HLA in healthy donors. General study results and limits: TCR beta chain V- and J-gene trimming was linked, in a later analysis, to a missense variant in DCLRE1C.

Both 60 Vbeta primers and 13 Jbeta primers went into the PCR. Profiled with immunoSEQ multiplex PCR; TCRdb holds only in-frame clones, not every one. The sample holds about 120,000 clones, roughly 9.9% seen once. Only a few counts were recorded for this clone. What it binds is unknown. The specimen was PBMCs. The receptor's source is a young man in good health and CMV-seronegative.

CDR3 in amino acids: CASSSRGGGTEAFF. The CDR3 DNA sequence: TGTGCCAGCAGTTCCAGAGGGGGAGGGACTGAAGCTTTCTTT. This chain links TRBV6-6 with TRBJ1-1, with D possibly matching TRBD1 (6 bases). Per germline, CDR1 MNHNY and CDR2 SVGAGI (reference sequence). This CDR3 spans 14 amino acids. Between the trimmed V and J ends, which lost 4 bases and 5 bases, there was a span of 14 bases.